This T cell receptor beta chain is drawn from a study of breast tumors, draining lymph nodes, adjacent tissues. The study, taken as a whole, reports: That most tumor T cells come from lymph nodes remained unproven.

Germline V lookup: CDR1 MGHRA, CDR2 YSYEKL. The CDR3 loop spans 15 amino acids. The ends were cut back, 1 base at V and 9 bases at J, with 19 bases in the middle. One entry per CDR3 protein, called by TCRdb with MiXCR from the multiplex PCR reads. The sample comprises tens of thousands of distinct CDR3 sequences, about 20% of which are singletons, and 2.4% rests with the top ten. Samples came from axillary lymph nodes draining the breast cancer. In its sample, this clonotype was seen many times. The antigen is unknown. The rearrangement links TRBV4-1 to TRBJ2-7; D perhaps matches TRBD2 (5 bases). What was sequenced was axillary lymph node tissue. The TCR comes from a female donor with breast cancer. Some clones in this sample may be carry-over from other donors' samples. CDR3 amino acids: CASSQGDHPGIVQYF. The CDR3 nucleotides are TGCGCCAGCAGCCAAGGAGATCACCCCGGGATAGTGCAGTACTTC.